What follows are 18 T cell receptor beta chains derived from one specimen sequenced in a study of cytomegalovirus exposure and HLA in healthy donors. A multiplex PCR was run with 60 Vbeta primers and 13 Jbeta primers. Assay used: immunoSEQ multiplex PCR; TCRdb lists only in-frame clones, some missing. Of some 67,000 clones listed, roughly 80% are singletons. Sequences were obtained from PBMCs. The receptors here all came from a woman aged 30 to 39 in good health and CMV-seronegative.

The chain links TRBV9 to TRBJ2-5, with 7 bases fitting TRBD2. J gave up 5 bases and V 2 bases, and 3 bases lay outside the gene matches. Germline V gene lookup returns CDR1 SGDLS and CDR2 YYNGEE. CDR3 length: 13 residues. The CDR3 loop reads CASSVGGGETQYF. CDR3 nucleotides: TGTGCCAGCAGCGTCGGGGGAGGGGAGACCCAGTACTTC. The full variable domain, completed using reference TRBV9 and TRBJ2-5, is DSGVTQTPKHLITATGQRVTLRCSPRSGDLSVYWYQQSLDQGLQFLIQYYNGEERAKGNILERFSAQQFPDLHSELNLSSLELGDSALYFCASSVGGGETQYFGPGTRLLVL.

V gene TRBV7-2 combines with J gene TRBJ2-3; possibly TRBD1 for D (6 bases). V was pared by 4 bases and J by 5 bases, with 16 bases between. Germline loops: CDR1 SGHTA, CDR2 FQGNSA. CDR3 length: 15 residues. This CDR3 is CASSSPPGAGDTQYF. CDR3 in DNA: TGTGCCAGCAGCTCCCCCCCAGGGGCGGGAGATACGCAGTATTTT.

There are a few counts of this clone. This chain links TRBV4-1 with TRBJ2-3; 9 bases agree with TRBD2. Germline V gene data show CDR1 as MGHRA and CDR2 as YSYEKL. Losses at the gene ends were 0 bases for V and 6 bases for J; bases not matched to a gene: 13. The CDR3 length is 18 residues. CDR3 in DNA: TGCGCCAGCAGCCAAGAGGAGCGGGGGGCCAAAAATTCGGATACGCAGTATTTT. This sequence encodes CASSQEERGAKNSDTQYF.

V and J are TRBV28 and TRBJ2-7; D not resolved. Trimming removed 3 bases from V and 2 bases from J, with 11 bases in between. From germline, CDR1 is MDHEN and CDR2 SYDVKM. The CDR3 is made up of 14 amino acids. In DNA, the CDR3 is TGTGCCAGCAGTTTTCGCAGTATGGCCTACGAGCAGTACTTC. The encoded protein is CASSFRSMAYEQYF.

Comment on this clone: One end of the junction is discordant with germline, which a read error may explain. The chain employs TRBV19 and TRBJ2-3, with a possible D match to TRBD1 (5 bases). This CDR3 spans 14 amino acids. Germline CDR1 LNHDA, CDR2 SQIVND (reference sequence). In nucleotides, the CDR3 is TGTGCCAGTAGTATACCGGAATACACAGGTACGCAGTATTTT. This gives the protein CASSIPEYTGTQYF.

This clone has just a few counts. The junction departs from the called germline gene at one end, perhaps through a read error. V gene TRBV7-7 combines with J gene TRBJ2-3; 8 nucleotides align to TRBD1. Per germline, CDR1 SSHAT and CDR2 FNYEAQ (reference sequence). This CDR3 is built from 15 residues. The CDR3 reads CASSLQGGGTDTQYF. CDR3 bases: TGTGCTAGCAGCCTACAGGGGGGTGGCACAGATACGCAGTATTTT.

This sequence joins TRBV6-4 and TRBJ1-1; D call uncertain. The CDR3 contains 13 residues. The V end lost 4 bases, the J end lost 2 bases, and 8 bases lay between the germline ends. Germline CDR1 MRHNA, CDR2 SNTAGT. CDR3 sequence reads: CASSGTANTEAFF. The CDR3 nucleotides are TGTGCCAGCAGTGGAACAGCCAACACTGAAGCTTTCTTT.

As for this clone: A junction boundary mismatches the germline segment, possibly from a read error. The rearrangement uses TRBV11-3 and TRBJ1-1, with 8 bases lining up with TRBD1. The germline V gene encodes CDR1 SGHNT and CDR2 YENEEA. The CDR3 is 17 amino acids. The CDR3 protein is CASTLSRTGLENTEAFF. DNA of the CDR3: TGTGCCAGCACCTTATCTCGGACAGGGCTCGAGAACACTGAAGCTTTCTTT.

V usage is TRBV4-2 and J usage is TRBJ2-7, with D possibly TRBD2 on 6 matching bases. V was trimmed by 1 base and J by 3 bases, leaving 10 bases between them. The germline gives CDR1 LGHNA, CDR2 YNFKEQ. CDR3 size: 14 residues. CDR3: CASSQGGENYEQYF. In DNA form, the CDR3 reads TGTGCCAGCAGCCAAGGGGGGGAGAACTACGAGCAGTACTTC.

This chain connects TRBV19 to TRBJ1-2; D ambiguous. The ends were cut back, 3 bases at V and 4 bases at J, with 12 bases in the middle. CDR3 length: 14 residues. Germline V lookup: CDR1 LNHDA, CDR2 SQIVND (reference sequence). CDR3 protein: CASSIWGESYGYTF. The CDR3 DNA reads as TGTGCCAGTAGTATCTGGGGAGAAAGCTATGGCTACACCTTC.

The genes are TRBV4-1 and TRBJ2-6; the D gene is possibly TRBD1 (6 bases). Germline CDR1 and CDR2: MGHRA and YSYEKL. Trimming cost V 0 bases and J 0 bases, with 9 bases left between them. The CDR3 has 17 residues. The CDR3 is CASSQDQGISGANVLTF. The DNA of the CDR3 is TGCGCCAGCAGCCAAGATCAGGGGATCTCTGGGGCCAACGTCCTGACTTTC.

This clone is a singleton in its sample. The chain uses TRBV19 and TRBJ2-7, with D maybe TRBD1 (5 bases). V shed 1 base and J shed 3 bases, with 7 bases lying between them. In germline, CDR1 is LNHDA, CDR2 SQIVND (reference sequence). The CDR3 contains 13 residues. This CDR3 is CASSIATGYEQYF. The CDR3 DNA reads TGTGCCAGTAGTATAGCAACAGGCTACGAGCAGTACTTC.

The chain joins TRBV19 to TRBJ2-5; 7 bases are shared with TRBD1. CDR1 and CDR2 (germline): LNHDA, SQIVND (reference sequence). Trimming cost V 4 bases and J 2 bases; bases outside gene matches: 4. This CDR3 is 14 amino acids long. Written as DNA, the CDR3 is TGTGCCAGTAGTACGTGGGACAGACAAGAGACCCAGTACTTC. Translated: CASSTWDRQETQYF.

The chain uses TRBV5-1 and TRBJ2-7, with D possibly matching TRBD2 (5 bases). CDR1 is SGHRS and CDR2 is YFSETQ in the germline V gene. Trimming shortened V by 1 base and J by 7 bases, and 12 bases separated the two germline ends. The CDR3 covers 13 residues. CDR3 amino acids: CASSLSGWEEQYF. In DNA form, the CDR3 reads TGCGCCAGCAGCTTGAGCGGCTGGGAGGAGCAGTACTTC.

The chain links TRBV5-1 to TRBJ2-2; 15 bases map to TRBD2. CDR3 length: 19 amino acids. The V gene's germline CDR1 is SGHRS and CDR2 YFSETQ. J was trimmed by 10 bases and V by 0 bases; bases with no gene match: 13. CDR3 amino acids: CASSLEDLRTSGGGQELFF. CDR3 bases: TGCGCCAGCAGCTTGGAGGACTTAAGGACTAGCGGGGGGGGACAGGAGCTGTTTTTT.

V and J are TRBV5-4 and TRBJ2-1, with D perhaps matching TRBD2 (6 bases). Trimming cost V 0 bases and J 2 bases, with 12 bases left between them. Germline CDR1 is SGHNT and CDR2 is YYREEE (reference sequence). The CDR3 sequence is 16 residues long. The CDR3 region is CASSLDPGVTYNEQFF. CDR3 bases: TGTGCCAGCAGCTTGGACCCGGGGGTGACCTACAATGAGCAGTTCTTC.

The chain has TRBV5-6 and TRBJ2-7, with D possibly being TRBD1 (6 bases). The CDR3 extends over 13 amino acids. Germline V gene data show CDR1 as SGHDT and CDR2 as YYEEEE. V was shortened by 7 bases and J by 10 bases, with 21 bases between the two germline ends. The CDR3 is CASGATAQGQQYF. The CDR3 nucleotides read TGTGCCAGCGGAGCCACAGCTCAGGGGCAACAGTACTTC.

The CDR3 protein is CAWSSGTGYTGELFF. In DNA form, the CDR3 reads TGTGCCTGGAGTTCCGGGACAGGATACACCGGGGAGCTGTTTTTT. The rearrangement joins TRBV30 to TRBJ2-2; 8 bases match TRBD1. With 2 bases clipped from V and 3 bases from J, the junction kept 5 bases outside the gene matches. Germline V gene lookup returns CDR1 GTSNPN and CDR2 SVGIG (reference sequence). This CDR3 is 15 amino acids long.